Following are 31 T cell receptor beta chains from one sample sequenced in a study of blood T cell repertoires in COVID-19. Generated by immunoSEQ multiplex PCR, the TCRdb table keeps only in-frame clones and is missing some. The sample lists roughly 240,000 clones; around 85% were seen once. The sequenced material came from PBMCs or T cells enriched from blood (not recorded which). The receptors shown here come from a woman between 50 and 59 years old with acute COVID-19.

CDR3 loop: CASGSERETQYF. CDR3 nucleotide sequence: TGTGCCAGCGGGTCAGAGAGGGAGACCCAGTACTTC. The chain couples TRBV12-3 or TRBV12-4 to TRBJ2-5, with D hard to call. V was cut by 8 bases and J by 5 bases, with 12 bases left in between. The CDR3 covers 12 residues.

The chain combines TRBV5-4 with TRBJ2-2; 11 bases align to TRBD1. The germline V gene has CDR1 SGHNT and CDR2 YYREEE (reference sequence). This CDR3 spans 14 amino acids. The V segment lost 4 bases and the J segment 6 bases; nucleotides outside the gene matches: 2. The CDR3 DNA reads as TGTGCCAGCAGCCGGGGACAGGGGGCCGGGGAGCTGTTTTTT. Translating gives CASSRGQGAGELFF.

This clone was seen a handful of times. The CDR3 loop reads CASSLGGRTYEQYF. As DNA, the CDR3 is TGTGCCAGCAGCTTGGGGGGGCGCACCTACGAGCAGTACTTC. The chain joins TRBV5-8 to TRBJ2-7; perhaps TRBD1 as D (6 bases). CDR1 and CDR2 from the germline V gene are SGHTS and YDEGEE. The CDR3 has 14 residues. The ends were cut back, 0 bases at V and 2 bases at J, with 9 bases in the middle. The whole variable domain, filled in from reference TRBV5-8 and TRBJ2-7, reads EAGVTQSPTHLIKTRGQQATLRCSPISGHTSVYWYQQALGLGLQFLLWYDEGEERNRGNFPPRFSGRQFPNYSSELNVNALELEDSALYLCASSLGGRTYEQYFGPGTRLTVT.

The chain links TRBV19 to TRBJ1-1, with D uncertain. The CDR3 is made up of 15 amino acids. Trimming left V 1 base short and J 7 bases short, with 16 bases between. Germline CDR1 is LNHDA and CDR2 is SQIVND (reference sequence). The CDR3 DNA reads TGTGCCAGTAGTATAGGGGCGGGCGTCTTAGGTGAAGCTTTCTTT. This encodes CASSIGAGVLGEAFF.

The chain carries TRBV5-5 and TRBJ1-6; D gene unclear. V was trimmed by 4 bases and J by 11 bases, leaving 10 bases between them. Germline V CDR1 and CDR2: SGHKS, YYEKEE (reference sequence). The CDR3 extends over 12 amino acids. CDR3 in amino acids: CASSREGAPLHF. The CDR3 DNA is TGTGCCAGCAGCCGCGAGGGTGCACCCCTCCACTTT.

This chain uses TRBV10-3 with TRBJ1-1; TRBD1 is a possible D gene (5 bases). The CDR3 spans 14 residues. Trimming pared 10 bases from V and 0 bases from J, leaving 15 bases between. From germline, CDR1 is ENHRY and CDR2 SYGVKD. Here the CDR3 reads CATGSGLMNTEAFF. CDR3 bases: TGTGCCACCGGGTCGGGACTTATGAACACTGAAGCTTTCTTT.

The gene calls are TRBV6-2 or TRBV6-3 and TRBJ2-5; maybe TRBD1 (5 bases). Germline V gene data show CDR1 as MNHEY and CDR2 as SVGEGT. V was shortened by 2 bases and J by 1 base, with 11 bases between the two germline ends. This CDR3 has 15 residues. For the CDR3, the DNA is TGTGCCAGCAGTTACGGGTCAGGGTCCCAAGAGACCCAGTACTTC. It is translated as CASSYGSGSQETQYF.

This chain uses TRBV4-2 with TRBJ1-3; TRBD1 matches 10 bases. The V and J ends lost 1 base and 4 bases, in that order; junction bases with no gene match: 10. Germline V gene sequence: CDR1 LGHNA, CDR2 YNFKEQ. CDR3 length equals 18 residues. CDR3 loop: CASSQVGTGETRGNTIYF. CDR3 coding DNA: TGTGCCAGCAGCCAAGTGGGGACAGGGGAAACGAGAGGAAACACCATATATTTT.

The J gene is TRBJ1-3, the V gene TRBV3-1 (or the pseudogene TRBV3-2); D gene unclear. Trimming took off 1 base at V and 1 base at J, with 17 bases between the two ends. CDR1 is LGHDT and CDR2 is YNNKEL in the germline V gene (reference sequence). This CDR3 has 18 amino acids. The CDR3 reads CASSQGRSAYLSGNTIYF. The CDR3 DNA reads TGTGCCAGCAGCCAAGGTAGAAGCGCTTACCTTTCTGGAAACACCATATATTTT.

V and J are TRBV3-1 (or the pseudogene TRBV3-2) and TRBJ1-6, with a possible D match to TRBD1 (5 bases). The ends were cut back, 3 bases at V and 5 bases at J, with 11 bases in the middle. The CDR3 has 15 residues. The germline gives CDR1 LGHDT, CDR2 YNNKEL (reference sequence). CDR3 protein: CASSHQGINNSPLHF. CDR3 coding DNA: TGTGCCAGCAGCCATCAGGGCATAAATAATTCACCCCTCCACTTT.

This chain uses TRBV6-1 with TRBJ1-2; D uncertain. CDR3 length: 13 amino acids. CDR1 MNHNS and CDR2 SASEGT come from the germline V gene. The V and J ends lost 3 bases and 1 base respectively, with 6 bases between them. CDR3 in DNA: TGTGCCAGCAGTGATAGAGATAACTATGGCTACACCTTC. Protein sequence: CASSDRDNYGYTF.

The gene calls are TRBV6-5 and TRBJ1-6; the match to TRBD1 covers 8 bases. Per germline, CDR1 MNHEY and CDR2 SVGAGI. V lost 7 bases to trimming and J lost 10 bases; unmatched junction nucleotides: 9. This CDR3 contains 14 residues. CDR3 protein: CASTLGTGSSPLHF. CDR3 sequence (DNA): TGTGCCAGCACCCTAGGGACAGGTTCATCACCCCTCCACTTT.

This chain joins TRBV27 and TRBJ2-7, with 9 bases fitting TRBD1. Trimming cost V 8 bases and J 4 bases; bases outside gene matches: 6. The germline V gene has CDR1 MNHEY and CDR2 SMNVEV (reference sequence). This CDR3 region has 13 residues. The CDR3 nucleotides are TGTGCCAGCCGCAGGGGACAGGGTTACGAGCAGTACTTC. This sequence encodes CASRRGQGYEQYF.

This chain links TRBV18 with TRBJ1-1; TRBD1 is a possible D gene (6 bases). This CDR3 has 14 amino acids. CDR1 and CDR2 from the germline V gene are KGHSH and LQKENI. The ends were cut back, 3 bases at V and 4 bases at J, with 12 bases in the middle. The CDR3 DNA reads TGTGCCAGCTCACCGGGAGGGGGGGGCACTGAAGCTTTCTTT. This codes for CASSPGGGGTEAFF.

The chain recombines TRBV7-2 with TRBJ1-3, with 8 bases matching TRBD1. The germline CDR1 and CDR2 sequences are SGHTA and FQGNSA. The CDR3 runs to 16 residues. Unmatched junction bases numbered 5, after V lost 4 bases and J lost 0 bases. As DNA, the CDR3 is TGTGCCAGCAGCTGGGGACAGGCCTCCTCTGGAAACACCATATATTTT. As protein: CASSWGQASSGNTIYF.

V and J are TRBV18 and TRBJ1-4; D unclear. Germline CDR1 is KGHSH and CDR2 is LQKENI. This CDR3 region has 13 residues. Trimming took 7 bases from V and 3 from J, leaving 9 bases between them. The CDR3, as DNA: TGTGCCAGCTTCTCCGGGTCTAATGAAAAACTGTTTTTT. Amino acid sequence: CASFSGSNEKLFF.

The genes are TRBV11-2 and TRBJ2-3; D is ambiguous. Germline CDR1 and CDR2: SGHAT and FQNNGV. V was pared by 5 bases and J by 0 bases, with 9 bases between. CDR3 size: 14 residues. DNA for the CDR3: TGTGCCAGCAGCAGCCTAAGAAGCACAGATACGCAGTATTTT. Amino acid sequence: CASSSLRSTDTQYF.

The V call is TRBV7-2, the J call TRBJ1-1; D is perhaps TRBD1 (5 bases). The germline gives CDR1 SGHTA, CDR2 FQGNSA. This CDR3 contains 14 residues. V was trimmed by 1 base and J by 11 bases, leaving 17 bases between them. CDR3 sequence: CASSLDAGHRLAFF. CDR3 in DNA: TGTGCCAGCAGCTTAGATGCTGGACACCGGTTGGCTTTCTTT.

The CDR3 DNA follows: TGCGCCAGCAGCCCCGGCAGGGGGTATGGCTACACCTTC. Amino acid sequence: CASSPGRGYGYTF. The V and J genes are TRBV4-3 and TRBJ1-2, with 7 nucleotides matching TRBD1. V shed 4 bases, J shed 5 bases, and the junction held 4 bases outside the gene matches. Germline V gene data show CDR1 as LGHNA and CDR2 as YSLEER. There are 13 residues in the CDR3.

V and J are TRBV5-1 and TRBJ1-1, with TRBD1 matching 9 bases. Germline CDR1 and CDR2: SGHRS and YFSETQ. The CDR3 covers 17 residues. The J segment lost 1 base and the V segment lost 4 bases, leaving 11 bases of the junction unmatched. CDR3 DNA: TGCGCCAGCAGCAAAGTCCCGGGACAGGGTACGAACACTGAAGCTTTCTTT. It codes for CASSKVPGQGTNTEAFF.

This chain connects TRBV11-2 to TRBJ1-1; 11 bases are a match to TRBD1. Germline CDR1 reads SGHAT; CDR2 reads FQNNGV. The CDR3 runs to 18 residues. Trimming took 4 bases from V and 4 from J; bases not matched to a gene: 14. CDR3 coding DNA: TGTGCCAGCAGCTCCATTGCTTCGGACAGGGGGCCCGGCACTGAAGCTTTCTTT. This encodes CASSSIASDRGPGTEAFF.

To note about this clone: Because the CDR3 is missing its conserved closing phenylalanine or tryptophan, this is likely a read error. The limits of the CDR3 on the DNA are not certain, so only TCRdb's listed CDR3 is given. This CDR3 is CASSLNSGHLYL. The J gene is TRBJ1-2, the V gene TRBV12-3 or TRBV12-4; TRBD1, the table's D call, lacks a check against the DNA. The CDR3 spans 12 amino acids, including both terminal residues.

V is TRBV5-6 and J is TRBJ2-7, with D tentatively TRBD2 (6 bases). V dropped 0 bases and J dropped 5 bases, with 9 bases sitting between them. There are 13 residues in the CDR3. Germline CDR1 and CDR2: SGHDT and YYEEEE. CDR3 residues: CASSLARGHEQYF. DNA of the CDR3: TGTGCCAGCAGCTTGGCGCGGGGCCACGAGCAGTACTTC.

This clone turned up a few times. The V and J genes are TRBV18 and TRBJ2-2; possibly TRBD1 for D (7 bases). Between the trimmed V and J ends, which lost 3 bases and 6 bases, there was a span of 14 bases. Per germline, CDR1 KGHSH and CDR2 LQKENI. The CDR3 has 15 residues. This CDR3 reads CASSPAGQSSGELFF. The CDR3, as DNA: TGTGCCAGCTCACCCGCGGGACAGTCTTCCGGGGAGCTGTTTTTT.

The V and J genes are TRBV15 and TRBJ1-3; 8 bases match TRBD1. This CDR3 has 15 residues. Germline CDR1 reads LNHNV; CDR2 reads YYDKDF (reference sequence). V lost 5 bases, J lost 0 bases, and 3 bases stayed unmatched. CDR3 amino acids: CATSWGQASGNTIYF. CDR3 DNA sequence: TGTGCCACCAGCTGGGGACAGGCCTCTGGAAACACCATATATTTT.

On this clone: A read error may produce the germline difference seen at one junction end. The chain combines TRBV4-1 with TRBJ2-2; 8 bases match TRBD1. From germline, CDR1 is MGHRA and CDR2 YSYEKL. This CDR3 has 14 residues. This chain's CDR3 is CASSQGAITGELFF. CDR3 nucleotides: TGCGCCAGCAGTCAGGGGGCCATCACCGGGGAGCTATTTTTT.

The genes are TRBV11-1 and TRBJ2-3; D possibly corresponds to TRBD1 (6 bases). Germline V gene lookup returns CDR1 SGHAT and CDR2 FQDESV (reference sequence). The CDR3 length is 14 residues. V lost 1 base and J lost 4, with 9 bases in between. The CDR3 region has the DNA TGTGCCAGCAGCTTAGACAGGGTTGCAGATACGCAGTATTTT. The encoded protein is CASSLDRVADTQYF.

This clone has just one count. Its ends do not fully match the called genes, so a read error is possible. The rearrangement joins TRBV7-9 to TRBJ2-7; the D gene is possibly TRBD1 (6 bases). The length of the CDR3 is 14 residues. Per germline, CDR1 SEHNR and CDR2 FQNEAQ (reference sequence). CDR3 coding DNA: TGTGCCAGCAGCTTTGACAGGTCTGGACGTGAGCGGTACTTC. Translation: CASSFDRSGRERYF.

This clone was picked up many times. V and J are TRBV2 and TRBJ2-1; 11 positions agree with TRBD2. Germline values: CDR1 SNHLY, CDR2 FYNNEI. The CDR3 consists of 15 residues. V was pared by 4 bases and J by 4 bases, with 3 bases of the junction left unmatched. The DNA of the CDR3 is TGTGCCAGCAGTGCGGGACTAGCGGTATACAATGAGCAGTTCTTC. It specifies CASSAGLAVYNEQFF.

In this sample, this clone turned up a few times. This chain joins TRBV9 and TRBJ2-1; 11 bases match TRBD2. The CDR3 is 16 amino acids. Per germline, CDR1 SGDLS and CDR2 YYNGEE. The V and J ends lost 4 bases and 7 bases, in that order; junction bases with no gene match: 10. As DNA, the CDR3 is TGTGCCAGCAGCCCCGGCCTAGCGGGGGGTAAGAATGAGCAGTTCTTC. Translation: CASSPGLAGGKNEQFF.

The chain recombines TRBV5-1 with TRBJ1-6, with TRBD1 matching over 10 bases. With V trimmed by 0 bases and J by 9 bases, 6 bases remained unmatched. Germline V gene sequence: CDR1 SGHRS, CDR2 YFSETQ. This CDR3 comprises 16 residues. The CDR3 spells CASSLGDRGPSSPLHF. CDR3 DNA sequence: TGCGCCAGCAGCTTGGGGGACAGGGGTCCGAGTTCACCCCTCCACTTT.